The 12 T cell receptor beta chains in this list originate from one sample, sequenced in a study of CD8+CD57+ T cells in acquired aplastic anemia. The study profiled TCR beta VDJ and CDR3 using genomic DNA as template. From the reads, TCRdb called clonotypes with MiXCR, one entry per CDR3 protein. The repertoire holds under 350,000 distinct CDR3 sequences, with under 60% as singletons. Whoever was chosen for sequencing had shown CD8+CD57+ cell expansion by flow cytometry. Source material: sorted CD4+, CD8+, or CD8+CD57+ T cells (not recorded which) from PBMCs. These receptor sequences come from a human donor with aplastic anemia.

The V and J genes are TRBV6-5 and TRBJ1-2; a weak D match, TRBD1 (5 bases). Per the germline V gene, CDR1 is MNHEY and CDR2 is SVGAGI. CDR3 length: 18 residues. The germline V and J ends were trimmed by 6 bases and 5 bases, with 28 bases remaining between them. Written as DNA, the CDR3 is TGTGCCAGCAGACACTTCTTACTCCGGGACTATCGAGTTTATGGCTACACCTTC. As protein: CASRHFLLRDYRVYGYTF.

This clonotype was seen only a few times. CDR3 residues: CASSLYQTGPLGYEQYF. The CDR3 coding sequence is TGTGCCAGCAGCTTGTACCAGACAGGGCCTTTGGGCTACGAGCAGTACTTC. The gene calls are TRBV7-6 and TRBJ2-7; TRBD1 matches at 7 bases. This CDR3 has 17 amino acids. The trim removed 3 bases at V and 3 bases at J, leaving 14 bases unmatched. Germline V CDR1 and CDR2: SGHVS, FNYEAQ.

This chain links TRBV27 with TRBJ1-1; D is perhaps TRBD1 (5 bases). In germline, CDR1 is MNHEY, CDR2 SMNVEV (reference sequence). The CDR3 is 13 amino acids. Trimming pared 9 bases from V and 0 bases from J, leaving 11 bases between. The chain's CDR3 is CARSRGLNTEAFF. The CDR3 DNA reads as TGTGCCAGAAGTCGGGGACTGAACACTGAAGCTTTCTTT.

For the CDR3, the DNA is TGTGCCAGCAGCGCGGACAGGGAGGATTCACCCCTCCACTTT. Translating gives CASSADREDSPLHF. This chain links TRBV3-1 with TRBJ1-6; 8 bases match TRBD1. CDR3 length equals 14 residues. Germline V gives CDR1 LGHDT, CDR2 YNNKEL (reference sequence). Losses at the gene ends were 5 bases for V and 8 bases for J; bases not matched to a gene: 5.

The V and J genes are TRBV7-2 and TRBJ2-7, with no clear D. Trimming removed 6 bases from V and 3 bases from J, with 18 bases in between. The CDR3 has 15 amino acids. The germline CDR1 and CDR2 sequences are SGHTA and FQGNSA. In DNA, the CDR3 is TGTGCCAGCAGTTTATCCCGACCCAGCCTCTACGAGCAGTACTTC. Translating gives CASSLSRPSLYEQYF.

Ten or more counts support this clonotype. CDR3 in DNA: TGTGCCACCAGTGATAGGAACACCGGGGAGCTGTTTTTT. Its translation: CATSDRNTGELFF. The chain is built from TRBV24-1 and TRBJ2-2, with no clear D. Germline-derived CDR1 and CDR2 are KGHDR and SFDVKD. The CDR3 sequence is 13 residues long. V was shortened by 3 bases and J by 1 base, with 2 bases between the two germline ends.

V usage is TRBV4-1 and J usage is TRBJ1-6; no reliable D call. CDR1 and CDR2 (germline): MGHRA, YSYEKL. V lost 0 bases, J lost 6 bases, and 9 bases lay in between. The CDR3 runs 15 residues. The CDR3 loop reads CASSQDREGNSPLHF. Here the CDR3 DNA reads TGCGCCAGCAGCCAAGATCGGGAGGGTAATTCACCCCTCCACTTT.

Ten or more counts support this clonotype. The chain has TRBV20-1 and TRBJ2-1; D gene unclear. Germline V gene sequence: CDR1 DFQATT, CDR2 SNEGSKA (reference sequence). V lost 3 bases and J lost 0, with 6 bases in between. The CDR3 runs to 13 residues. The CDR3 coding sequence is TGCAGTGCTAGGGGTAACTCCTACAATGAGCAGTTCTTC. Translation: CSARGNSYNEQFF.

The rearrangement uses TRBV15 and TRBJ1-6; 9 bases fit TRBD1. CDR1 and CDR2 from the germline V gene are LNHNV and YYDKDF (reference sequence). This CDR3 region has 17 residues. V lost 3 bases, J lost 5 bases, and 8 bases stayed unmatched. The CDR3 loop reads CATSSLAGTGNNSPLHF. CDR3 bases: TGTGCCACCAGCAGCTTGGCTGGGACAGGGAATAATTCACCCCTCCACTTT.

This rearrangement joins TRBV7-3 to TRBJ2-2; 7 bases line up with TRBD1. Germline trimming cut 3 bases from V and 3 bases from J; bases unmatched to any gene: 1. CDR1 and CDR2 (germline): SGHTA, FQGTGA. The CDR3 is 14 amino acids. CDR3 nucleotides: TGTGCCAGCAGCTTCACAGGGGACACCGGGGAGCTGTTTTTT. This codes for CASSFTGDTGELFF.

This chain uses TRBV6-1 with TRBJ2-5; D gene uncertain. Trimming pared 3 bases from V and 0 bases from J, leaving 8 bases between. This CDR3 is built from 14 residues. Germline lookup yields CDR1 MNHNS and CDR2 SASEGT. In nucleotides, the CDR3 is TGTGCCAGCAGTGACCTCGGATACCAAGAGACCCAGTACTTC. The encoded protein is CASSDLGYQETQYF.

In regard to this clonotype: A junction boundary mismatches the germline segment, possibly from a read error. J is TRBJ2-2 and V is TRBV7-9; TRBD1 is a possible D gene (5 bases). CDR3 size: 13 residues. Germline V lookup: CDR1 SEHNR, CDR2 FQNEAQ (reference sequence). The CDR3, as DNA: TGTGCTAGCAGCTTAGAACAGGTCGGGGAGCTGTTTTTT. Translated, it gives CASSLEQVGELFF.